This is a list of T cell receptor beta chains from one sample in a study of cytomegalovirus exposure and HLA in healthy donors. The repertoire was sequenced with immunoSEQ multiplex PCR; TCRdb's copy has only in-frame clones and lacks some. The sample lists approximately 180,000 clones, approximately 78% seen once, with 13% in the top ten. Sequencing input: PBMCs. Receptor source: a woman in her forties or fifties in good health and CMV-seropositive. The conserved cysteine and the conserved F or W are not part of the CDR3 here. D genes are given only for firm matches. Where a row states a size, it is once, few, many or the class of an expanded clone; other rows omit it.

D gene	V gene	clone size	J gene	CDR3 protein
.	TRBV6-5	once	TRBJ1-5	ASSYLGPDQPQH
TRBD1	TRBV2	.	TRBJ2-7	ASSYGQGAKY
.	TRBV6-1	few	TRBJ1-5	ASTTVDSNQPQH
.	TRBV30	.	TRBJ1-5	AWSVPPPGHRNQPQH
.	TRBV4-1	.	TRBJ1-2	ASSQTPIKGGNGYT
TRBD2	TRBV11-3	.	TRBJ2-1	ASSLSYRLAGDNEQF
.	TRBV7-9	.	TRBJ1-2	ASSPSNYGYT
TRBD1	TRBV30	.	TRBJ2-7	AWRPGTGPYEQY
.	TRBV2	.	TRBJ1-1	ASSWRAGTEAF
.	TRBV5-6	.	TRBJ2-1	ASSLGGGEQF
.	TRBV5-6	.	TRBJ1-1	ATTGGDMNTEAF
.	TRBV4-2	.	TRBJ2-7	ASSQTGWGAYEQY
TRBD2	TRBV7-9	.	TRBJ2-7	ASSLASASGYEQY
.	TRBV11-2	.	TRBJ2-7	ASSLHATGSYEQY
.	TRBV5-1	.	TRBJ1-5	ASSIGTFSNQPQH
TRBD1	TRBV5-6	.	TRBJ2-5	ASSSFGTARTQY
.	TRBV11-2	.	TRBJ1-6	ASSLGGNYNSPLH
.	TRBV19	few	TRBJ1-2	ASSPSHYGYT
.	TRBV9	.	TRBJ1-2	ASSVSRLGDGYT
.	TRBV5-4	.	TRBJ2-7	NDCSSSYEQY
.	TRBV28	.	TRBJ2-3	ASRGESNTDTQY
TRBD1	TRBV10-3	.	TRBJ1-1	ATRDRVGTEAF
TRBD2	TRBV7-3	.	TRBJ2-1	ASSFSNAGAGVLNEQF
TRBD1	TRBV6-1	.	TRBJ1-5	ASSATGPTPLRSQH
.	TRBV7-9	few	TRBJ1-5	ASSYEYQPQH
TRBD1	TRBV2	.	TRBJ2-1	ASSDWTGDDNEQF
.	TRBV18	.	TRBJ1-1	ASSPGTEAF
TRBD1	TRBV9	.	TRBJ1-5	ASSAGQGANQPQH
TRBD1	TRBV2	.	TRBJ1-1	ASRGTGVGAF
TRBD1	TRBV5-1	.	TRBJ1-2	ASTLDRDGYT
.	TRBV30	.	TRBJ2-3	AWSITHGDTQY
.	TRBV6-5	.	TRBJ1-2	ASSYSLRAGDYGYT
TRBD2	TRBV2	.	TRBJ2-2	ATRTGGPAGELF
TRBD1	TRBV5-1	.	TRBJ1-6	ASSGGQGASSPLH
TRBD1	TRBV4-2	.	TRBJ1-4	ASSPGQGNEKLF
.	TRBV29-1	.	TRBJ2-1	SVARGGNEQF
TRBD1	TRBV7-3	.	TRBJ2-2	ASSYTGVGTGELF
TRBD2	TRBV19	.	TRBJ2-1	ASSLPPGLAGGRPNEQF
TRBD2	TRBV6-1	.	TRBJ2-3	ASSSGASGLYTQY
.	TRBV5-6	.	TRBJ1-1	ASSLGTPQGAF
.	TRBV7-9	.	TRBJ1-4	ASSPGGGIGLF
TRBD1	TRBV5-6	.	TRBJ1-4	ASSAGTGVREKLF